This T cell receptor beta chain was captured in a study of Ad26.COV2.S vaccination and SARS-CoV-2 variants. The overall study: Donor allocation was to the COV1001 Ad26.COV2.S trial arm. Study-wide points: Measures of TCR breadth and depth may have fallen short of total T cell responses.

Treatment indicated: about 20 received Ad26.COV2.S at low or high dose, single or two shots; 5 received placebo; per-sample allocation not given. Samples were taken on day 63 after the first vaccine or placebo injection. An Ad26 vector expressing Wuhan-strain SARS-CoV-2 spike served as the vaccine. Clones were sequenced by immunoSEQ multiplex PCR, and TCRdb holds only the in-frame ones, with some missing. The table records 440,000 or so clones, around 91% of them present only once. Germline V gene sequence: CDR1 MNHEY, CDR2 SVGAGI. Trimming removed 6 bases at V and 3 bases at J, with 12 bases between. This CDR3 contains 14 residues. About this clone: Its antigen is not identified.

The sequence derives from a person aged 18-65 years who received the Ad26.COV2.S COVID-19 vaccine or a placebo. Sequencing was performed on peripheral blood, taken in a trial of Ad26.COV2.S vaccine versus placebo. The chain links TRBV6-5 to TRBJ1-5; a weak D match, TRBD1 (6 bases). CDR3 bases: TGTGCCAGCAGGCGGGGGGGCCTCAATCAGCCCCAGCATTTT. It encodes CASRRGGLNQPQHF.